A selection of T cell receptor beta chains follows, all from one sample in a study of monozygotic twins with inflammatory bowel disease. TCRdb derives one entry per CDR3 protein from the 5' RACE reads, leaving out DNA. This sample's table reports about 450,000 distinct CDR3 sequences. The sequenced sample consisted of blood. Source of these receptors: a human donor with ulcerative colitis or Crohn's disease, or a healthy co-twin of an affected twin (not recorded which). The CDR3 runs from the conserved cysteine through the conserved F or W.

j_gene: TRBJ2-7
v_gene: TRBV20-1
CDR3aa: CSASRVGEQYF

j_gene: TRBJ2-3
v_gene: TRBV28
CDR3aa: CASKEAGPTDTQYF

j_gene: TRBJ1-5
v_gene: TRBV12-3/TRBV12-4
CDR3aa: CASSLKTAGSQPQHF

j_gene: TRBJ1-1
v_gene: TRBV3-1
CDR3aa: CASSQGGLTEAFF

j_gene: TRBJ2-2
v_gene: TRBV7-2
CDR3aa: CASSDGLAGRTGELFF

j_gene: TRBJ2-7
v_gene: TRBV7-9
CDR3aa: CASSLRTSGISEQYF

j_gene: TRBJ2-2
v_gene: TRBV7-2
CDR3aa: CASRSSGTGELFF

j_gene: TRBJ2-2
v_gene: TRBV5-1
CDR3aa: CASRPGNTGELFF

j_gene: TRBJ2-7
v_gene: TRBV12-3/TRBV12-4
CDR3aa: CASRSLAGMAYEQYF

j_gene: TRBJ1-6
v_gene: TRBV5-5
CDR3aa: CASSTDGNHNSPLHF

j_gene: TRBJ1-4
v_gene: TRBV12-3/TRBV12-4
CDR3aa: CASSWGEKLFF

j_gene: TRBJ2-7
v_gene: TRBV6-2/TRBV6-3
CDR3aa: CASSWGRGNYEQYF

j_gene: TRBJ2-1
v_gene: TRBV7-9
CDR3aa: CASSKAGGGRRGNEQFF

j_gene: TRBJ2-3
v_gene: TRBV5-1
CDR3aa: CASSPRRLATSTDTQYF

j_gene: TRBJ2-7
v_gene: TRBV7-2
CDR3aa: CASSSSVFYYEQYF

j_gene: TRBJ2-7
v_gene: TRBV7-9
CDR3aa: CASSSYDGTGSEQYF

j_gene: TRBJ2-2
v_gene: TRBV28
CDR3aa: CASSSPGLPGELFF

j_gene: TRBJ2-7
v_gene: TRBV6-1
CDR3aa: CASSPYRSYEQYF

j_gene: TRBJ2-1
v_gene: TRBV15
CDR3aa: CATSRGVAGGIYEQFF

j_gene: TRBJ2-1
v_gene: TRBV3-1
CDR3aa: CASSPRRGGSYNEQFF

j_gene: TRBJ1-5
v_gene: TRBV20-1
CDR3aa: CSARYAAERNQPQHF

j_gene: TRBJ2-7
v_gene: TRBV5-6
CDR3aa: CASSPSGLVYEQYF

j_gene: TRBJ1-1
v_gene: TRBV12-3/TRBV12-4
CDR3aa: CASSPDTGNDTEAFF

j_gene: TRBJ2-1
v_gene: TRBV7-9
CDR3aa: CASSSHQGAYSYNEQFF

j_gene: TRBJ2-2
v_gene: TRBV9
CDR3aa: CASSAAGGGANTGELFF

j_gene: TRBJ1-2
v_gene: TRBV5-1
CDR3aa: CASSLGGDSWSRGYTF

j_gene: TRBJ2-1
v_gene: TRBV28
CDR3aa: CASSPGGGGIGQFF

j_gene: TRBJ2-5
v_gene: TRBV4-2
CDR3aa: CASSPSWGGPETQYF

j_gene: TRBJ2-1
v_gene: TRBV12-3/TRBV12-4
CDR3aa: CASSSPTGAADYNEQFF

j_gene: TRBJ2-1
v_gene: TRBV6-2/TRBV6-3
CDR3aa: CASIPGQGFNEQFF

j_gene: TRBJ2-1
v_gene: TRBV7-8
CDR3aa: CASSLGIAGLLYNEQFF

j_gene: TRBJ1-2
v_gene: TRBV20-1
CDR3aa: CSARDNANYGYTF